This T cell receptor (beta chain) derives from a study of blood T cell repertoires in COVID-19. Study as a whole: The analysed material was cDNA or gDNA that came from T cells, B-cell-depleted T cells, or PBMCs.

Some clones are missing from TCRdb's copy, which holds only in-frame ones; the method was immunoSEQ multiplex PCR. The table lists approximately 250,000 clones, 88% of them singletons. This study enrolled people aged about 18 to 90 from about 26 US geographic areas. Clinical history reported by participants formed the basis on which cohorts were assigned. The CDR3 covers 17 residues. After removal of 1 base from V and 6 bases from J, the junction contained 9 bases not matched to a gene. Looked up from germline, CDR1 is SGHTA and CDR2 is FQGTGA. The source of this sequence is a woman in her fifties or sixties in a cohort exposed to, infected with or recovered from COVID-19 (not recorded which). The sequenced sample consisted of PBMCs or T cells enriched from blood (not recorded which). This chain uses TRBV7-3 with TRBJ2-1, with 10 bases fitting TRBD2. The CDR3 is CASSLRPPSGSPNEQFF. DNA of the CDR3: TGTGCCAGCAGCTTAAGACCACCTAGCGGGAGTCCCAATGAGCAGTTCTTC. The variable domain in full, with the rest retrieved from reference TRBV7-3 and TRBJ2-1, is GAGVSQTPSNKVTEKGKYVELRCDPISGHTALYWYRQSLGQGPEFLIYFQGTGAADDSGLPNDRFFAVRPEGSVSTLKIQRTERGDSAVYLCASSLRPPSGSPNEQFFGPGTRLTVL.